These 17 T cell receptor beta chains were sequenced from one sample in a study of blood T cell repertoires in COVID-19 (dated by TCRdb to the early 2020s). Library creation used the immunoSEQ multiplex PCR assay. The source is immuneACCESS, and TCRdb retained only in-frame sequences with V and J called. Part of the clones is not carried over; for the studies checked, unresolved V genes explain less than half of this, and the remainder is unexplained. The sample profile shows approximately 230,000 clones; roughly 91% of them were found once. The ten largest account for roughly 3.7% of the sample. Sequencing was performed on PBMCs or T cells enriched from blood (not recorded which). The source of these receptors is a woman under 40 who had recovered from COVID-19.

This rearrangement joins TRBV27 to TRBJ2-3; a weak D match, TRBD2 (5 bases). V lost 6 bases and J lost 2, with 12 bases in between. CDR3 size: 14 residues. Germline CDR1 and CDR2: MNHEY and SMNVEV (reference sequence). The CDR3 nucleotides are TGTGCCAGCAGAAAGCTTCGGGACACAGATACGCAGTATTTT. Encoded protein: CASRKLRDTDTQYF.

The chain couples TRBV5-1 to TRBJ2-1; D possibly corresponds to TRBD2 (6 bases). The CDR3 has 16 residues. Trimming cost V 3 bases and J 4 bases, with 17 bases left between them. CDR1 is SGHRS and CDR2 is YFSETQ in the germline V gene. The CDR3, as DNA: TGCGCCAGCAGCTCGAATCCGGGACTGCTATACAATGAGCAGTTCTTC. Protein product: CASSSNPGLLYNEQFF.

This sequence joins TRBV28 and TRBJ1-1; TRBD1 matches at 10 bases. The trim removed 4 bases at V and 4 bases at J, leaving 3 bases unmatched. Germline V gives CDR1 MDHEN, CDR2 SYDVKM. The CDR3 totals 14 residues. DNA of the CDR3: TGTGCCAGCAGTTCGACAGGGGGCAGCACTGAAGCTTTCTTT. Encoded protein: CASSSTGGSTEAFF.

This clone has only one observation. The V gene is TRBV14, the J gene TRBJ2-3; D ambiguous. The CDR3 totals 14 residues. Between the trimmed V and J ends, which lost 3 bases and 4 bases, there was a span of 11 bases. The germline V gene has CDR1 SGHDN and CDR2 FVKESK. The CDR3 coding sequence is TGTGCCAGCAGCCACCAAACGCGCCCAGATACGCAGTATTTT. Protein sequence: CASSHQTRPDTQYF.

The rearrangement joins TRBV25-1 to TRBJ1-1; TRBD1 matches 7 bases. V dropped 8 bases and J dropped 6; count of bases not matched to a gene: 12. CDR1 MGHDK and CDR2 SYGVNS come from the germline V gene. The CDR3 totals 14 residues. The CDR3 DNA is TGTGCCAGCGTCAGGACAGGACCCTTCTCTGAAGCTTTCTTT. Translated, it gives CASVRTGPFSEAFF.

The CDR3 DNA follows: TGTGCCAGCAGCGCCCATGGGACAGGGTTTATCGGGGAGCTGTTTTTT. Protein sequence: CASSAHGTGFIGELFF. The rearrangement links TRBV9 to TRBJ2-2; 9 bases are a match to TRBD1. The length of the CDR3 is 16 residues. Germline lookup yields CDR1 SGDLS and CDR2 YYNGEE. Losses at the gene ends were 3 bases for V and 7 bases for J; bases not matched to a gene: 10. The variable domain in full, with the rest retrieved from reference TRBV9 and TRBJ2-2, is DSGVTQTPKHLITATGQRVTLRCSPRSGDLSVYWYQQSLDQGLQFLIQYYNGEERAKGNILERFSAQQFPDLHSELNLSSLELGDSALYFCASSAHGTGFIGELFFGEGSRLTVL.

The chain recombines TRBV5-6 with TRBJ2-5, with 12 bases fitting TRBD2. The CDR3 extends over 17 amino acids. With 1 base clipped from V and 1 base from J, the junction kept 5 bases outside the gene matches. Looked up from germline, CDR1 is SGHDT and CDR2 is YYEEEE. The CDR3 region has the DNA TGTGCCAGCAGCTTGTTTCTAGCGGGAGGGTTCCAAGAGACCCAGTACTTC. The encoded protein is CASSLFLAGGFQETQYF.

The V and J genes are TRBV7-9 and TRBJ2-2, with 11 positions matching TRBD1. Looked up from germline, CDR1 is SEHNR and CDR2 is FQNEAQ (reference sequence). The CDR3 has 17 amino acids. After removal of 5 bases from V and 4 bases from J, the junction contained 9 bases not matched to a gene. In DNA, the CDR3 is TGTGCCAGCAGCCCACCGGGACAGGGGGAGGCCACCGGGGAGCTGTTTTTT. As protein: CASSPPGQGEATGELFF.

Details on this clone: Other DNA variants within this sample encode the same CDR3. V gene TRBV4-3 combines with J gene TRBJ2-7; no reliable D call. The CDR3 consists of 12 residues. Germline V CDR1 and CDR2: LGHNA, YSLEER. Trimming shortened V by 1 base and J by 5 bases, and 6 bases separated the two germline ends. This CDR3 reads CASSQGRDEQYF. The CDR3 DNA sequence: TGCGCCAGCAGCCAAGGTCGGGACGAGCAGTACTTC.

The CDR3 protein is CASKRDRFANTGELFF. CDR3 in DNA: TGTGCCAGCAAGCGGGACAGGTTCGCGAACACCGGGGAGCTGTTTTTT. The chain has TRBV28 and TRBJ2-2; a possible D gene is TRBD1 (8 bases). The ends were cut back, 7 bases at V and 0 bases at J, with 15 bases in the middle. The CDR3 consists of 16 residues. Germline V gene lookup returns CDR1 MDHEN and CDR2 SYDVKM.

This sequence joins TRBV7-2 and TRBJ2-5, with 8 bases lining up with TRBD2. After removal of 1 base from V and 4 bases from J, the junction contained 5 bases not matched to a gene. This CDR3 is 15 amino acids long. CDR1 is SGHTA and CDR2 is FQGNSA in the germline V gene. The CDR3 coding sequence is TGTGCCAGCAGCTTAGTCATCGGGAGGGGAGAGACCCAGTACTTC. Its protein product is CASSLVIGRGETQYF.

This sequence joins TRBV9 and TRBJ2-5, with TRBD1 identical over 7 bases. CDR3 size: 14 residues. Trimming at V came to 4 bases and at J to 3 bases, leaving 6 bases not matched to a gene. The germline CDR1 and CDR2 sequences are SGDLS and YYNGEE. The DNA of the CDR3 is TGTGCCAGCAGCCCTGGGACAGCCAAAGAGACCCAGTACTTC. Protein sequence: CASSPGTAKETQYF.

The V gene is TRBV28, the J gene TRBJ2-1; D gene unclear. The germline V and J ends were trimmed by 4 bases and 9 bases, with 7 bases remaining between them. This CDR3 has 11 residues. Germline lookup yields CDR1 MDHEN and CDR2 SYDVKM. The CDR3 protein is CASSWAREQFF. The DNA for the CDR3 is TGTGCCAGCAGTTGGGCACGTGAGCAGTTCTTC.

J is TRBJ2-7 and V is TRBV19; maybe TRBD2 (6 bases). Germline V gives CDR1 LNHDA, CDR2 SQIVND (reference sequence). Deletions cut 4 bases from V and 0 bases from J, with 16 bases between. The CDR3 covers 16 residues. The DNA for the CDR3 is TGTGCCAGTAGTAACCTCGGGACTTGGGCCTCCTACGAGCAGTACTTC. Translated, it gives CASSNLGTWASYEQYF.

V usage is TRBV30 and J usage is TRBJ1-1, with 7 bases fitting TRBD1. The CDR3 spans 12 residues. Per germline, CDR1 GTSNPN and CDR2 SVGIG (reference sequence). Trimming at V came to 5 bases and at J to 1 base, leaving 1 base not matched to a gene. DNA for the CDR3: TGTGCCTGGGACAGGGCGAACACTGAAGCTTTCTTT. It codes for CAWDRANTEAFF.

This chain uses TRBV15 with TRBJ2-4; a weak D match, TRBD2 (6 bases). Germline V lookup: CDR1 LNHNV, CDR2 YYDKDF (reference sequence). Trimming removed 2 bases at V and 6 bases at J, with 14 bases between. This CDR3 comprises 15 residues. The CDR3 reads CATSRLVSGVNIQYF. In nucleotides, the CDR3 is TGTGCCACCAGCAGACTCGTCTCGGGAGTAAACATTCAGTACTTC.

This chain's CDR3 is CSVDPSGGSTEAFF. The CDR3 nucleotides read TGCAGCGTTGACCCCTCGGGAGGCAGCACTGAAGCTTTCTTT. V gene TRBV29-1 combines with J gene TRBJ1-1; unclear D gene. Looked up from germline, CDR1 is SQVTM and CDR2 is ANQGSEA. The CDR3 runs to 14 residues. Trimming cost V 3 bases and J 4 bases, with 15 bases left between them.